The 8 T cell receptor beta chains reported below all come from one sample, sequenced in a study of blood T cell repertoires in COVID-19 (dated by TCRdb to about 2020). Preparation of the library involved the immunoSEQ multiplex PCR assay. In TCRdb, the immuneACCESS table is reduced to in-frame sequences with V and J assigned. These tables do not hold every clone; where another copy was compared, an unresolved V gene accounts for under half, and the others remain unexplained. The sample profile shows 200,000 to 300,000 clones; 80% to 90% of them were found once. The ten largest clones take up almost 2% of the sample. Sequenced: peripheral blood. These receptors were obtained from a man aged 30-40 years with active or convalescent COVID-19.

The chain recombines TRBV7-8 with TRBJ1-5; the D gene is possibly TRBD1 (5 bases). CDR1 and CDR2 from the germline V gene are SGHVS and FQNEAQ. Trimming stripped 1 base from V and 1 base from J, with 11 bases between. The CDR3 spans 16 residues. CDR3 DNA sequence: TGTGCCAGCAGCTTAGACCGCAGGGTAAGCAATCAGCCCCAGCATTTT. Protein product: CASSLDRRVSNQPQHF.

This chain joins TRBV9 and TRBJ2-3, with 7 bases aligning to TRBD2. Germline lookup yields CDR1 SGDLS and CDR2 YYNGEE. CDR3 length equals 16 residues. V lost 2 bases, J lost 3 bases, and 9 bases stayed unmatched. The CDR3 region has the DNA TGTGCCAGCAGCGTGCTGGTGAGTAGCGGGACAGATACGCAGTATTTT. It translates to CASSVLVSSGTDTQYF.

The chain joins TRBV11-2 to TRBJ1-1, with D tentatively TRBD1 (5 bases). The CDR3 contains 14 residues. Germline loops: CDR1 SGHAT, CDR2 FQNNGV. The V end was cut by 6 bases, the J end by 3 bases, with 14 bases between. The CDR3 here is CASRGPGGDTEAFF. CDR3 DNA: TGTGCCAGCAGAGGCCCTGGGGGGGACACTGAAGCTTTCTTT.

The chain links TRBV6-6 to TRBJ1-2; D is unclear. The CDR3 is 10 amino acids. The V and J ends lost 11 bases and 5 bases respectively, with 9 bases between them. Germline V CDR1 and CDR2: MNHNY, SVGAGI (reference sequence). The CDR3 region has the DNA TGTGCCTCGGAGAGGTATGGCTACACCTTC. This encodes CASERYGYTF.

The CDR3 reads CASSSPASGEYEQYF. The CDR3, as DNA: TGTGCCAGCAGTTCCCCGGCTAGCGGGGAGTACGAGCAGTACTTC. The chain has TRBV27 and TRBJ2-7; 9 positions agree with TRBD2. The CDR3 extends over 15 amino acids. After removal of 4 bases from V and 4 bases from J, the junction contained 8 bases not matched to a gene. CDR1 is MNHEY and CDR2 is SMNVEV in the germline V gene (reference sequence).

The chain joins TRBV12-5 to TRBJ2-7; 14 positions agree with TRBD2. CDR3 length equals 18 residues. In germline, CDR1 is LGHNT, CDR2 FRNRAP. V lost 1 base, J lost 1 base, and 6 bases stayed unmatched. CDR3 coding DNA: TGTGCTAGTGGTTTGGCCGGGACTAGCGGGGGACTATCCTACGAGCAGTACTTC. Its protein product is CASGLAGTSGGLSYEQYF.

The V gene is TRBV27, the J gene TRBJ2-2; D may be TRBD2 (6 bases). CDR3 length: 14 amino acids. Trimming took off 2 bases at V and 6 bases at J, with 10 bases between the two ends. Germline V gene data show CDR1 as MNHEY and CDR2 as SMNVEV (reference sequence). As DNA, the CDR3 is TGTGCCAGCAGTTTAACGGAGGGCGCCGGGGAGCTGTTTTTT. Translated: CASSLTEGAGELFF.

CDR3 bases: TGTGCCACCAGTGACCCCACCAGGGGGGCAGCAGATACGCAGTATTTT. Protein sequence: CATSDPTRGAADTQYF. The chain has TRBV24-1 and TRBJ2-3; TRBD1 might be the D (7 bases). Germline CDR1 and CDR2: KGHDR and SFDVKD. This CDR3 contains 16 residues. Trimming pared 4 bases from V and 4 bases from J, leaving 17 bases between.